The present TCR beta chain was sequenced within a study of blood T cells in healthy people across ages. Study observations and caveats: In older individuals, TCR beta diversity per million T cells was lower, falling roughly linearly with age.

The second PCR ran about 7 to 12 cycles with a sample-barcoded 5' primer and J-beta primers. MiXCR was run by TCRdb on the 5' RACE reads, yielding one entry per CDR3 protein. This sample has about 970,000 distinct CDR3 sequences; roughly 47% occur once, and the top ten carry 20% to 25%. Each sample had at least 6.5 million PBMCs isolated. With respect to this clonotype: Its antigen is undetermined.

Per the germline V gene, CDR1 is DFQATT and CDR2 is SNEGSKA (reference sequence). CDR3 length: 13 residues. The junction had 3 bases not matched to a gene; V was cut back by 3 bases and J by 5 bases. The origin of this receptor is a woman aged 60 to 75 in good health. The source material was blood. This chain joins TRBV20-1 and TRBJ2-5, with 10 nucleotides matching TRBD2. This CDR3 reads CSASTSGTETQYF. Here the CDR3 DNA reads TGCAGTGCTAGTACTAGCGGGACGGAGACCCAGTACTTC.